This TCR beta chain derives from a study of Tregs in tolerant kidney transplant recipients (dated by TCRdb to between 2018 and 2021). Regarding the study in general: The study used TCRbeta sequencing to identify donor-specific regulatory T cells before combined kidney and bone marrow transplantation, then tracked those cells after transplant. The study at large found these results: Because the PCR primers were changed over time for some patients, nucleotide-level comparison could not be performed across the samples from those patients. Donor-specific Treg expansion exceeded global Treg expansion in tolerant patients, suggesting antigen-driven rather than nonspecific expansion. Expanding Tregs with activated donor B cells appeared to identify the most biologically relevant and donor-specific TCRbeta repertoire. Although technical replication error seemed to be minimal, the question of biological reproducibility was not addressed directly. Because the study included only a small number of patients, the results must be confirmed in larger populations and under other immunosuppression protocols.

Read against the paper, the sample's time point label means: 6 months after combined kidney and bone marrow transplant. The transplants used related donors along with nonmyeloablative bone marrow transplantation, and in the human trials mixed chimerism was transient. Thawed PBMCs were FACS-sorted into unstimulated Tregs (CD4+CD25+CD127-), CD4+ non-Tregs (CD4+CD25-), CD4 cells and CD8 cells. Several combined kidney and bone marrow transplant recipients from the ITN036ST trial were included as patients, and samples were available only from these trial subjects. Healthy control blood was processed to PBMCs by Ficoll density gradient and cryopreserved, and patient PBMCs were collected before and after transplant. For TCRbeta CDR3 sequencing, genomic DNA from the sorted cells was extracted using the QIAGEN DNeasy Blood and Tissue Kit. High-throughput TCRbeta CDR3 sequencing was carried out commercially through immunoSEQ, with PCR amplification with bias correction and internal controls included. The original methods were these. Unique productive TCRbeta sequences were defined by CDR3 nucleotide sequence where primers matched, otherwise by CDR3 amino acid sequence with Vbeta and Jbeta genes. As a correction for sorting error, sequences shared between sorted populations at a frequency ratio of 2:1 or less were discarded, and the remaining shared sequences were assigned to the higher population. Donor-reactive sequences were defined as at least 5-fold expanded in CFSE-low cells versus unstimulated cells, with frequency of at least 0.01% in CFSE-low cells. Repertoire divergence was quantified by Jensen-Shannon divergence using the top 100 TCRbeta sequences ranked by frequency. For any sample with multiple sequencing runs, sorting error was corrected in each run separately before the runs were pooled. TCRdb took over this immuneACCESS table, retaining in-frame rearrangements with V and J assigned. Such tables are incomplete; in checked studies, under half of the missing clones stem from an unresolved V gene, and the remainder is unexplained. The V and J calls and clone size come from that table; D and trimming were worked out from the DNA. The sample has around 61,000 clones on record, over 75% of them singletons. More than 3% of the sample is in the top ten clones.

As for this clone: Its binding antigen is unknown. Base qualities were left out, and no much larger clone turns up one base away.

The CDR3 spans 17 residues, from the cysteine through the phenylalanine. The kept DNA is CDR3 alone, 51 bases in frame from the first base. CDR1 and CDR2 were assigned from the germline V gene (reference sequence) as LNHDA and SQIVND. V sheds 7 bases and J sheds 1 base, leaving 22 bases between their ends. This clonotype was sampled from a human patient who received a combined kidney and bone marrow transplant. After a transplant, not all T cells may be the patient's own; some may come from the graft donor. The sequencing used CD4+ T cells from blood (PBMCs), collected 6 months after the transplant. The chain is made from TRBV19 and TRBJ1-1, with the D gene not confidently named. The nucleotide sequence reads TGTGCCAGTATGCGTCACAGCCAGTCCATAAAGAACACTGAAGCTTTCTTT. This gives the protein CASMRHSQSIKNTEAFF.